These T cell receptor beta chains were read from a single sample in a study of blood T cells in healthy people across ages. TCRdb reprocessed the 5' RACE reads with MiXCR, giving one entry per CDR3 protein. Of about 680,000 distinct CDR3 sequences in the sample, around 49% were seen once. The source material was blood. The origin of the receptors is a woman aged 55-69 years in good health. Each CDR3 is given with its conserved first and last residue. Each record gives: J gene, V gene, CDR3 length, CDR3 protein.

TRBJ1-2,TRBV5-1,16,CASSYDSRGFSYGYTF
TRBJ2-7,TRBV6-2/TRBV6-3,16,CASILGPLAETYEQYF
.,TRBV7-2,17,CASSSGLAGVGPYEQYF
TRBJ2-3,TRBV24-1,15,CATSLAGARTDTQYF
TRBJ1-2,TRBV18,16,CASSPYTVNPTYGYTF
TRBJ1-4,TRBV4-3,17,CASSQATKQGGVEKLFF
TRBJ2-5,TRBV29-1,13,CSVDVGVQETQYF
TRBJ2-7,TRBV7-9,11,CASSVFNEQYF
TRBJ2-7,TRBV10-3,16,CAISESRGTGTYEQYF
TRBJ1-1,TRBV7-6,16,CASTSNLGLMNTEAFF
TRBJ2-5,TRBV7-2,14,CASSRLLEVDEQYF
TRBJ2-5,TRBV5-1,15,CASSLSLAGSGEQYF
TRBJ1-1,TRBV7-2,15,CASSLGAGGIAEAFF
TRBJ2-5,TRBV20-1,11,CSARASGGQYF
TRBJ2-1,TRBV20-1,14,CSARFGAGFNEQFF
TRBJ2-5,TRBV20-1,13,CSARAEFQETQYF
TRBJ1-4,TRBV27,12,CAAGRRGEKLFF
TRBJ2-1,TRBV6-2/TRBV6-3,15,CASSYFLAGYNEQFF
TRBJ2-3,TRBV5-8,14,CASSSRRGKDTQYF
TRBJ2-5,TRBV28,14,CASRTGHGVGTQYF
TRBJ1-5,TRBV24-1,15,CATSDPADSNQPQHF
TRBJ1-1,TRBV13,15,CASSRGTGYNTEAFF
TRBJ2-5,TRBV28,11,CASREGNEQYF
TRBJ2-7,TRBV29-1,11,CSVSLSYEQYF
TRBJ2-2,TRBV7-2,16,CASSFRTSGNTGELFF
TRBJ2-1,TRBV4-3,16,CASSHPGRTGYNEQFF
TRBJ1-2,TRBV11-2,12,CASSLTRRGYTF
TRBJ2-1,TRBV29-1,12,CSVTTGEETQFF
TRBJ2-3,TRBV9,15,CASSGPSLATDTQYF
TRBJ2-5,TRBV7-9,17,CASSSGLAGMFQETQYF
TRBJ1-5,TRBV28,16,CASSPGGSLYNQPQHF
TRBJ2-5,TRBV5-1,15,CASSLGDRVGETQYF
TRBJ2-7,TRBV7-8,12,CASSLGGGAEYF
TRBJ2-1,TRBV7-2,16,CASSIAGGPPYNEQFF
.,TRBV7-9,15,CASSIGAGALYEQYF
TRBJ2-7,TRBV20-1,16,CSAPQPGQGFLYEQYF
TRBJ2-7,TRBV20-1,12,CSADQRSYEQYF
TRBJ2-1,TRBV5-1,15,CASSLIGDSYNEQFF
TRBJ2-7,TRBV6-2/TRBV6-3,14,CASSNLDATYEQYF
TRBJ2-7,TRBV12-3/TRBV12-4,15,CASSPTGTGIYEQYF
TRBJ1-1,TRBV29-1,12,CSGRQGNTEAFF
TRBJ2-1,TRBV24-1,15,CATSERSRGYNEQFF
TRBJ1-2,TRBV28,15,CASSLWDRETAGYTF
.,TRBV12-3/TRBV12-4,13,CASRLTGVGEQYF
TRBJ2-5,TRBV27,16,CASSFSSGRVGGTQYF
TRBJ2-3,TRBV25-1,15,CASSKAGLSTDTQYF